The source of this TCR beta chain is a study of identifying expanded T cells in peripheral blood. Profiling relied on immunoSEQ multiplex PCR, and the TCRdb table lists in-frame clones only, not all of them. Among approximately 100,000 clones, 70% to 90% were seen once, and the ten largest hold approximately 17%. The sequenced sample consisted of blood. This receptor was obtained from a person between 18 and 70 years old in good health.

The CDR3 region is CASSLADYSGANVLTF. The CDR3 DNA reads as TGTGCCAGCAGTTTAGCGGATTACTCTGGGGCCAACGTCCTGACTTTC. The V gene is TRBV27, the J gene TRBJ2-6; D unresolved. The V gene's germline CDR1 is MNHEY and CDR2 SMNVEV (reference sequence). V lost 2 bases to trimming and J lost 0 bases, with 8 bases between them. The CDR3 runs to 16 residues.